Following are 32 T cell receptor beta chains from one sample sequenced in a study of graft-versus-host responses after intestinal transplantation. The antigens of these receptors remain unknown. TCRdb keeps only in-frame clones here, not all; method: immunoSEQ multiplex PCR. The table shows 40,000 or so clones, with 93% occurring only once. The sample consisted of unstimulated CD8+ T cells sorted from spleen or lymph node cells, taken before transplant. These receptor sequences come from a human donor who was the organ donor for an intestinal transplant.

The V and J genes are TRBV20-1 and TRBJ2-1; either TRBD1 or TRBD2 may supply D (5 bases each). The length of the CDR3 is 11 residues. CDR1 is DFQATT, CDR2 SNEGSKA, per germline (reference sequence). The V end was cut by 8 bases, the J end by 9 bases, with 14 bases between. CDR3 residues: CSRGRWSEQFF. The DNA of the CDR3 is TGCAGTAGGGGACGCTGGAGTGAGCAGTTCTTC.

The chain has TRBV4-1 and TRBJ2-1, with 9 bases lining up with TRBD2. Germline V gene lookup returns CDR1 MGHRA and CDR2 YSYEKL. This CDR3 is built from 16 residues. V lost 4 bases to trimming and J lost 7 bases; unmatched junction nucleotides: 11. CDR3: CASSRPGLAVQNEQFF. The CDR3 DNA reads as TGCGCCAGCAGCCGGCCGGGACTAGCTGTGCAGAATGAGCAGTTCTTC.

This sequence joins TRBV5-5 and TRBJ1-4; weak D call: TRBD1 (6 bases). The germline V gene encodes CDR1 SGHKS and CDR2 YYEKEE (reference sequence). Trimming took 4 bases from V and 1 from J, leaving 14 bases between them. This CDR3 spans 16 amino acids. CDR3 DNA sequence: TGTGCCAGCAGCAGCCACAGGGCGGGAACTAATGAAAAACTGTTTTTT. The encoded protein is CASSSHRAGTNEKLFF.

This chain joins TRBV27 and TRBJ2-7; D remains ambiguous. Trimming shortened V by 0 bases and J by 3 bases, and 3 bases separated the two germline ends. The CDR3 contains 12 residues. Germline V gene sequence: CDR1 MNHEY, CDR2 SMNVEV (reference sequence). CDR3: CASSLSFYEQYF. CDR3 sequence (DNA): TGTGCCAGCAGTTTATCATTCTACGAGCAGTACTTC.

J is TRBJ2-3 and V is TRBV11-2; 11 bases match TRBD2. V shed 3 bases and J 4 bases; nucleotides not matched to a gene: 3. Germline V gives CDR1 SGHAT, CDR2 FQNNGV. There are 15 residues in the CDR3. This CDR3 is CASSFTSGSPDTQYF. The DNA of the CDR3 is TGTGCCAGCAGCTTTACTAGCGGGAGTCCAGATACGCAGTATTTT.

This chain uses TRBV7-2 with TRBJ2-7, with 10 bases fitting TRBD2. The CDR3 length is 14 residues. CDR1 is SGHTA, CDR2 FQGNSA, per germline. V lost 1 base and J lost 5; bases outside the gene matches: 2. CDR3 region: CASSLVTSGNEQYF. DNA of the CDR3: TGTGCCAGCAGCTTAGTCACTAGCGGGAACGAGCAGTACTTC.

The chain couples TRBV4-1 to TRBJ2-7; 12 bases agree with TRBD2. The CDR3 runs 13 residues. Germline CDR1 MGHRA, CDR2 YSYEKL. The junction had 3 bases not matched to a gene; V was cut back by 1 base and J by 11 bases. Here the CDR3 reads CASSQASGRAEYF. CDR3 nucleotide sequence: TGCGCCAGCAGCCAAGCTAGCGGGAGGGCGGAGTACTTC.

The chain combines TRBV4-3 with TRBJ2-7, with TRBD2 identical over 8 bases. J was trimmed by 4 bases and V by 0 bases; bases with no gene match: 11. This CDR3 spans 17 amino acids. In germline, CDR1 is LGHNA, CDR2 YSLEER. The CDR3 region has the DNA TGCGCCAGCAGCCAAGATCTTAGCGGGAAATTCGCGTACGAGCAGTACTTC. It yields the protein CASSQDLSGKFAYEQYF.

The chain uses TRBV27 and TRBJ2-7; unclear D gene. Between the trimmed V and J ends, which lost 0 bases and 0 bases, there was a span of 6 bases. Germline V gives CDR1 MNHEY, CDR2 SMNVEV (reference sequence). The CDR3 is 14 amino acids. This CDR3 is CASSLSSRSYEQYF. The CDR3 coding sequence is TGTGCCAGCAGTTTATCCTCACGCTCCTACGAGCAGTACTTC.

The chain couples TRBV28 to TRBJ2-1, with D possibly being TRBD2 (6 bases). CDR3 length equals 14 residues. The germline V gene encodes CDR1 MDHEN and CDR2 SYDVKM. With 1 base removed from V and 5 bases from J, the gap between germline ends came to 9 bases. CDR3 residues: CASSLFAGHNEQFF. The CDR3 region has the DNA TGTGCCAGCAGTTTATTCGCGGGACACAATGAGCAGTTCTTC.

The V call is TRBV9, the J call TRBJ2-1, with TRBD2 as a possible D gene (6 bases). CDR3 size: 16 residues. Looked up from germline, CDR1 is SGDLS and CDR2 is YYNGEE. The V end lost 3 bases, the J end lost 8 bases, and 21 bases lay between the germline ends. CDR3 region: CASSERDSPRSDEQFF. Written as DNA, the CDR3 is TGTGCCAGCAGCGAGAGGGACTCCCCGCGATCCGATGAGCAGTTCTTC.

DNA of the CDR3: TGTGCCAGTAGTAGGACAGGCCTCTATGGCTACACCTTC. The encoded protein is CASSRTGLYGYTF. The rearrangement joins TRBV19 to TRBJ1-2; TRBD1 agrees at 7 bases. The CDR3 has 13 residues. CDR1 LNHDA and CDR2 SQIVND come from the germline V gene (reference sequence). V lost 4 bases and J lost 4; bases outside the gene matches: 3.

The count of this clone is one. The chain carries TRBV10-3 and TRBJ2-7; 11 nucleotides agree with TRBD1. The J segment lost 4 bases and the V segment lost 6 bases, leaving 5 bases of the junction unmatched. The germline V gene encodes CDR1 ENHRY and CDR2 SYGVKD. The CDR3 runs 14 residues. CDR3 residues: CAISRTGGTYEQYF. The CDR3 DNA is TGTGCCATCAGCAGGACAGGGGGCACGTACGAGCAGTACTTC.

Of note for this clone: One junction end does not reproduce the germline sequence, and a read error may be involved. The chain couples TRBV7-6 to TRBJ2-1; TRBD2 matches 9 bases. The CDR3 spans 16 residues. Looked up from germline, CDR1 is SGHVS and CDR2 is FNYEAQ. The CDR3, as DNA: TGTGCCAGCAGCTTATGGCGGGAGGGTCGGGGGAATGAGCAGCTCTTC. Translated: CASSLWREGRGNEQLF.

This chain joins TRBV9 and TRBJ2-3; 10 nucleotides agree with TRBD2. Germline loops: CDR1 SGDLS, CDR2 YYNGEE. With 4 bases clipped from V and 1 base from J, the junction kept 6 bases outside the gene matches. The CDR3 totals 16 residues. CDR3 DNA sequence: TGTGCCAGCAGCTTCGGACTAGCGGACCGCACAGATACGCAGTATTTT. Its translation: CASSFGLADRTDTQYF.

This clone showed up just once. This chain joins TRBV7-9 and TRBJ2-7; D is perhaps TRBD1 (5 bases). The germline gives CDR1 SEHNR, CDR2 FQNEAQ (reference sequence). V lost 1 base to trimming and J lost 5 bases, with 9 bases between them. The CDR3 sequence is 13 residues long. The CDR3 protein is CASSLGPGNEQYF. In DNA form, the CDR3 reads TGTGCCAGCAGCTTAGGTCCAGGGAACGAGCAGTACTTC. Filled out from reference TRBV7-9 and TRBJ2-7, the complete variable domain reads DTGVSQNPRHKITKRGQNVTFRCDPISEHNRLYWYRQTLGQGPEFLTYFQNEAQLEKSRLLSDRFSAERPKGSFSTLEIQRTEQGDSAMYLCASSLGPGNEQYFGPGTRLTVT.

The rearrangement uses TRBV15 and TRBJ1-5; 8 positions agree with TRBD1. Unmatched junction bases numbered 9, after V lost 1 base and J lost 4 bases. The CDR3 is 17 residues long. CDR1 and CDR2 from the germline V gene are LNHNV and YYDKDF (reference sequence). CDR3 DNA: TGTGCCACCAGCAGAGTTGGGGGGACAGGAGAAAATCAGCCCCAGCATTTT. Its translation: CATSRVGGTGENQPQHF.

This chain joins TRBV9 and TRBJ2-2; tentatively, D is TRBD1 (5 bases). The germline gives CDR1 SGDLS, CDR2 YYNGEE. V was clipped by 4 bases and J by 3 bases, with 13 bases between them. This CDR3 is built from 15 residues. As DNA, the CDR3 is TGTGCCAGCAGCATATCAGGGTCGGACACCGGGGAGCTGTTTTTT. Protein sequence: CASSISGSDTGELFF.

The chain recombines TRBV19 with TRBJ2-5; either TRBD1 or TRBD2 may supply D (6 bases each). CDR3 length: 14 amino acids. Germline CDR1 LNHDA, CDR2 SQIVND (reference sequence). Trimming took 3 bases from V and 4 from J, leaving 12 bases between them. The CDR3 sequence: CASSIAEGGETQYF. The CDR3 DNA follows: TGTGCCAGTAGTATCGCCGAGGGGGGAGAGACCCAGTACTTC. Supplemented by reference TRBV19 and TRBJ2-5, the full variable domain reads DGGITQSPKYLFRKEGQNVTLSCEQNLNHDAMYWYRQDPGQGLRLIYYSQIVNDFQKGDIAEGYSVSREKKESFPLTVTSAQKNPTAFYLCASSIAEGGETQYFGPGTRLLVL.

This chain links TRBV6-1 with TRBJ2-3, with TRBD1 matching over 9 bases. The CDR3 has 17 residues. The trim removed 1 base at V and 4 bases at J, leaving 9 bases unmatched. Germline V CDR1 and CDR2: MNHNS, SASEGT. The CDR3 DNA reads TGTGCCAGCAGTGAAGGGTCCGACAGGGGGAGCGCAGATACGCAGTATTTT. Its translation is CASSEGSDRGSADTQYF.

The gene calls are TRBV19 and TRBJ2-6; no clear D gene. CDR1 LNHDA and CDR2 SQIVND come from the germline V gene (reference sequence). The CDR3 sequence is 16 residues long. The V end was cut by 6 bases, the J end by 0 bases, with 12 bases between. CDR3 region: CASRPRANSGANVLTF. CDR3 nucleotide sequence: TGTGCCAGTAGACCCCGGGCCAACTCTGGGGCCAACGTCCTGACTTTC.

CDR3 coding DNA: TGTGCCAGTAGCCCTCCCCCAGGACAGCGGAATTCACCCCTCCACTTT. The encoded protein is CASSPPPGQRNSPLHF. V and J are TRBV19 and TRBJ1-6; D perhaps matches TRBD1 (6 bases). V lost 6 bases to trimming and J lost 7 bases, with 19 bases between them. There are 16 residues in the CDR3. Per the germline V gene, CDR1 is LNHDA and CDR2 is SQIVND (reference sequence).

CDR3 in amino acids: CASLYNEQFF. In nucleotides, the CDR3 is TGTGCCAGCCTATACAATGAGCAGTTCTTC. The chain employs TRBV2 and TRBJ2-1; no firm D call. Trimming shortened V by 8 bases and J by 4 bases, and 3 bases separated the two germline ends. In germline, CDR1 is SNHLY, CDR2 FYNNEI. This CDR3 comprises 10 residues.

The chain couples TRBV11-3 to TRBJ2-3; TRBD1 agrees at 8 bases. Germline trimming cut 1 base from V and 8 bases from J; bases unmatched to any gene: 11. CDR1 is SGHNT and CDR2 is YENEEA in the germline V gene. CDR3 length: 16 residues. CDR3 loop: CASSLGPGQVDGTQYF. The CDR3 DNA is TGTGCCAGCAGCTTAGGCCCGGGACAGGTAGACGGTACGCAGTATTTT. Based on the CDR3 plus reference TRBV11-3 and TRBJ2-3, the full variable domain is EAGVVQSPRYKIIEKKQPVAFWCNPISGHNTLYWYLQNLGQGPELLIRYENEEAVDDSQLPKDRFSAERLKGVDSTLKIQPAELGDSAVYLCASSLGPGQVDGTQYFGPGTRLTVL.

The chain couples TRBV6-5 to TRBJ2-7, with TRBD1 matching 7 bases. The J segment lost 2 bases and the V segment lost 6 bases, leaving 7 bases of the junction unmatched. Looked up from germline, CDR1 is MNHEY and CDR2 is SVGAGI. The CDR3 spans 14 residues. CDR3 region: CASSAWDRPYEQYF. The CDR3 DNA sequence: TGTGCCAGCAGCGCCTGGGACAGACCCTACGAGCAGTACTTC.

This chain links TRBV19 with TRBJ1-5; 7 nucleotides align to TRBD1. The CDR3 is 13 amino acids. In germline, CDR1 is LNHDA, CDR2 SQIVND (reference sequence). Germline trimming cut 11 bases from V and 2 bases from J; bases unmatched to any gene: 6. The CDR3 loop reads CAGGGQGNQPQHF. DNA of the CDR3: TGTGCCGGGGGAGGACAGGGCAATCAGCCCCAGCATTTT.

The chain joins TRBV7-6 to TRBJ2-1; TRBD2 matches at 10 bases. After removal of 3 bases from V and 2 bases from J, the junction contained 10 bases not matched to a gene. The CDR3 length is 18 residues. Germline values: CDR1 SGHVS, CDR2 FNYEAQ. The CDR3 loop reads CASSLKTLGTSAYNEQFF. The CDR3 DNA reads as TGTGCCAGCAGCTTGAAAACTCTCGGGACTAGCGCCTACAATGAGCAGTTCTTC.

This clone was observed a handful of times. This chain links TRBV6-7 with TRBJ1-3; 9 nucleotides match TRBD1. TRBV6-7 carries the ORF label, with uncertain function. The V segment lost 4 bases and the J segment 0 bases; nucleotides outside the gene matches: 13. The CDR3 totals 19 residues. The CDR3 region is CASSSPGQGMRGSGNTIYF. The CDR3 bases are TGTGCCAGCAGTTCTCCGGGACAGGGAATGAGGGGCTCTGGAAACACCATATATTTT.

The chain links TRBV9 to TRBJ2-7; maybe TRBD2 (5 bases). The CDR3 contains 14 residues. Deletions cut 0 bases from V and 5 bases from J, with 12 bases between. Germline lookup yields CDR1 SGDLS and CDR2 YYNGEE. The CDR3: CASSVALASHEQYF. In DNA form, the CDR3 reads TGTGCCAGCAGCGTAGCTTTAGCGTCCCACGAGCAGTACTTC.

This clone is a singleton in its sample. Compared with germline, one end of the junction differs, possibly owing to a read error. The rearrangement links TRBV5-3 to TRBJ1-1; D remains unclear. TRBV5-3 is noted as an ORF with a role that remains uncertain. The CDR3 has 12 residues. CDR3 coding DNA: TGTGCCAGCAGCTTCGGGAACACTGAAGCTTTCTTT. As protein: CASSFGNTEAFF.

The chain couples TRBV18 to TRBJ2-3; D call uncertain. The CDR3 consists of 16 residues. V was cut by 1 base and J by 1 base, with 12 bases left in between. The germline V gene encodes CDR1 KGHSH and CDR2 LQKENI. The CDR3 region is CASSPRQVDRTDTQYF. The CDR3 coding sequence is TGTGCCAGCTCACCACGGCAGGTTGACCGCACAGATACGCAGTATTTT.

The chain employs TRBV15 and TRBJ1-1; D may be TRBD1 (6 bases). The germline V gene encodes CDR1 LNHNV and CDR2 YYDKDF (reference sequence). The length of the CDR3 is 15 residues. Trimming removed 5 bases from V and 1 base from J, with 14 bases in between. The chain's CDR3 is CATSRPGQKNTEAFF. The CDR3 nucleotides are TGTGCCACCAGCCGTCCCGGACAGAAGAACACTGAAGCTTTCTTT.